This passage covers 28 T cell receptor beta chains from one sample sequenced in a study of blood T cell repertoires in COVID-19. TCRdb's table, derived via immunoSEQ multiplex PCR, lists solely in-frame clones and lacks some. The table has over 200,000 clones, approximately 88% seen once. Material: PBMCs or T cells enriched from blood (not recorded which). Receptor source: a woman aged 30 to 39 who had been exposed to COVID-19.

The V call is TRBV28, the J call TRBJ2-2; TRBD2 agrees at 8 bases. There are 13 residues in the CDR3. CDR1 is MDHEN and CDR2 is SYDVKM in the germline V gene. After removal of 2 bases from V and 8 bases from J, the junction contained 1 base not matched to a gene. The CDR3 DNA follows: TGTGCCAGCAGTTTAGTAGCGGGAGGGGAGCTGTTTTTT. Translated, it gives CASSLVAGGELFF.

The chain links TRBV3-1 (or the pseudogene TRBV3-2) to TRBJ1-3, with D maybe TRBD1 (6 bases). With 1 base removed from V and 0 bases from J, the gap between germline ends came to 7 bases. Germline assignment: CDR1 LGHDT and CDR2 YNNKEL (reference sequence). The CDR3 covers 15 residues. The CDR3 is CASSQGTVSGNTIYF. The CDR3 DNA reads TGTGCCAGCAGCCAAGGGACAGTCTCTGGAAACACCATATATTTT.

The CDR3: CASSQNRVLDAEAFF. In DNA, the CDR3 is TGCGCCAGCAGCCAGAATCGGGTCCTAGACGCTGAAGCTTTCTTT. The chain combines TRBV4-1 with TRBJ1-1; D remains unclear. CDR3 size: 15 residues. Trimming left V 3 bases short and J 6 bases short, with 17 bases between. Germline CDR1 and CDR2: MGHRA and YSYEKL.

This sequence joins TRBV6-1 and TRBJ2-1; TRBD2 might be the D (5 bases). This CDR3 is built from 16 residues. Germline values: CDR1 MNHNS, CDR2 SASEGT. V was shortened by 1 base and J by 7 bases, with 17 bases between the two germline ends. The CDR3 DNA reads as TGTGCCAGCAGTGAAGTGGGAGTGGCACTAGGTAATGAGCAGTTCTTC. This sequence encodes CASSEVGVALGNEQFF.

The chain carries TRBV19 and TRBJ2-5; 15 bases are a match to TRBD2. Germline V gene sequence: CDR1 LNHDA, CDR2 SQIVND (reference sequence). The junction had 14 bases not matched to a gene; V was cut back by 5 bases and J by 4 bases. This CDR3 is built from 19 residues. The CDR3 coding sequence is TGTGCCAGTAGTCTGTTTTCCGCTGGACTAGCGGGAGGGGGAGAGACCCAGTACTTC. This translates into CASSLFSAGLAGGGETQYF.

The table lists this clone with a count of one. The chain joins TRBV19 to TRBJ1-1; tentatively, D is TRBD1 (5 bases). Looked up from germline, CDR1 is LNHDA and CDR2 is SQIVND (reference sequence). V dropped 6 bases and J dropped 4 bases, with 15 bases sitting between them. This CDR3 has 14 residues. In nucleotides, the CDR3 is TGTGCCAGTAGGATACCGGGGGAGATCACTGAAGCTTTCTTT. Protein: CASRIPGEITEAFF.

The CDR3 DNA reads as TGTGCCAGCAGTACCCTGACAGGGACCACTGAAGCTTTCTTT. Translation: CASSTLTGTTEAFF. The V and J genes are TRBV27 and TRBJ1-1; 7 bases are a match to TRBD1. From germline, CDR1 is MNHEY and CDR2 SMNVEV (reference sequence). V was pared by 5 bases and J by 4 bases, with 7 bases of the junction left unmatched. The CDR3 is 14 residues long.

The chain joins TRBV5-1 to TRBJ2-3, with 7 positions matching TRBD1. V gave up 6 bases and J gave up 2 bases; unmatched junction bases: 9. Germline CDR1 is SGHRS and CDR2 is YFSETQ. The CDR3 extends over 15 amino acids. This chain's CDR3 is CASNPFGTATDTQYF. The CDR3 bases are TGCGCCAGCAACCCTTTCGGGACAGCCACAGATACGCAGTATTTT.

V and J are TRBV6-5 and TRBJ1-2, with D perhaps TRBD1 (5 bases). Germline loops: CDR1 MNHEY, CDR2 SVGAGI. The CDR3 extends over 15 amino acids. Trimming removed 4 bases at V and 1 base at J, with 13 bases between. The chain's CDR3 is CASSWKGKFNYGYTF. The CDR3 DNA reads TGTGCCAGCAGTTGGAAGGGGAAATTTAACTATGGCTACACCTTC.

The chain carries TRBV6-5 and TRBJ1-3, with 10 bases that match TRBD1. Looked up from germline, CDR1 is MNHEY and CDR2 is SVGAGI. This CDR3 is 15 amino acids long. Trimming took 8 bases from V and 7 from J; bases not matched to a gene: 11. CDR3: CASCRQGARLNTIYF. The DNA for the CDR3 is TGTGCCAGCTGCCGACAGGGGGCGCGGCTGAACACCATATATTTT.

V and J are TRBV18 and TRBJ2-1; the match to TRBD2 covers 11 bases. In germline, CDR1 is KGHSH, CDR2 LQKENI. Trimming took 5 bases from V and 0 from J; bases not matched to a gene: 6. This CDR3 has 17 amino acids. CDR3 loop: CASSTQGLAVSYNEQFF. CDR3 nucleotides: TGTGCCAGCTCAACGCAGGGACTAGCGGTCTCCTACAATGAGCAGTTCTTC.

The rearrangement joins TRBV9 to TRBJ2-1, with TRBD2 matching over 10 bases. The CDR3 consists of 14 residues. Per the germline V gene, CDR1 is SGDLS and CDR2 is YYNGEE. Losses at the gene ends were 1 base for V and 9 bases for J; bases not matched to a gene: 4. The CDR3 region is CASSVWTSGGEQFF. CDR3 nucleotide sequence: TGTGCCAGCAGCGTATGGACTAGCGGAGGTGAGCAGTTCTTC.

This clone was recorded once. The V and J genes are TRBV9 and TRBJ2-3; 9 nucleotides line up with TRBD2. The germline CDR1 and CDR2 sequences are SGDLS and YYNGEE. The J segment lost 9 bases and the V segment lost 7 bases, leaving 12 bases of the junction unmatched. The CDR3 is made up of 14 amino acids. The CDR3 region has the DNA TGTGCCAGCCTCCCCGGAGCGGGAGGAAAGACGCAGTATTTT. It translates to CASLPGAGGKTQYF.

This clone has more than one count but fewer than ten. This chain uses TRBV30 with TRBJ2-7, with 11 bases lining up with TRBD2. With V trimmed by 0 bases and J by 3 bases, 4 bases remained unmatched. CDR3 length: 15 amino acids. Germline CDR1 reads GTSNPN; CDR2 reads SVGIG (reference sequence). The CDR3 nucleotides are TGTGCCTGGAGTGTAGGGGGACTAGCGGACTACGAGCAGTACTTC. It yields the protein CAWSVGGLADYEQYF.

This clone occurred once. The V and J genes are TRBV18 and TRBJ2-5; TRBD1 aligns across 10 bases. The ends lost 3 bases at V and 9 bases at J; junction bases unmatched: 4. This CDR3 has 13 amino acids. CDR1 is KGHSH, CDR2 LQKENI, per germline. Here the CDR3 DNA reads TGTGCCAGCTCACCGGGACAGGGGAGGGCCCAGTACTTC. Translated: CASSPGQGRAQYF.

The V call is TRBV15, the J call TRBJ1-3; the D gene is possibly TRBD1 (6 bases). Germline assignment: CDR1 LNHNV and CDR2 YYDKDF (reference sequence). V gave up 3 bases and J gave up 2 bases, with 11 bases separating them. The CDR3 is 15 amino acids. The CDR3 DNA sequence: TGTGCCACCAGCAGGGACGGGACAACTGGAAACACCATATATTTT. Translation gives CATSRDGTTGNTIYF.

The chain combines TRBV20-1 with TRBJ1-1; unclear D gene. Germline values: CDR1 DFQATT, CDR2 SNEGSKA (reference sequence). The CDR3 covers 12 residues. V shed 3 bases and J shed 2 bases, with 7 bases lying between them. CDR3 region: CSASESNTEAFF. In nucleotides, the CDR3 is TGCAGTGCTAGTGAGAGCAACACTGAAGCTTTCTTT.

This chain connects TRBV7-6 to TRBJ2-1; TRBD2 is a possible D gene (5 bases). Germline-derived CDR1 and CDR2 are SGHVS and FNYEAQ. There are 13 residues in the CDR3. V lost 5 bases to trimming and J lost 3 bases, with 8 bases between them. The CDR3 DNA sequence: TGTGCCAGCAGCGGGAGAGACTACAATGAGCAGTTCTTC. Translated: CASSGRDYNEQFF.

The chain is built from TRBV7-9 and TRBJ2-2; D remains ambiguous. CDR1 and CDR2 from the germline V gene are SEHNR and FQNEAQ (reference sequence). Trimming removed 2 bases from V and 0 bases from J, with 7 bases in between. The CDR3 sequence is 15 residues long. The CDR3 DNA is TGTGCCAGCAGCTTATATACTACGAACACCGGGGAGCTGTTTTTT. Its translation: CASSLYTTNTGELFF. Variable domain in full (rest from reference TRBV7-9 and TRBJ2-2): DTGVSQNPRHKITKRGQNVTFRCDPISEHNRLYWYRQTLGQGPEFLTYFQNEAQLEKSRLLSDRFSAERPKGSFSTLEIQRTEQGDSAMYLCASSLYTTNTGELFFGEGSRLTVL.

The V and J genes are TRBV7-9 and TRBJ1-6, with D possibly being TRBD1 (6 bases). Trimming stripped 5 bases from V and 8 bases from J, with 13 bases between. In germline, CDR1 is SEHNR, CDR2 FQNEAQ (reference sequence). The CDR3 is 14 amino acids. The CDR3 DNA reads as TGTGCCAGCAGCCCGGGGGGCACGTATTCACCCCTCCACTTT. The encoded protein is CASSPGGTYSPLHF.

This rearrangement joins TRBV4-2 to TRBJ1-5; the D is unclear. This CDR3 is 14 amino acids long. Per the germline V gene, CDR1 is LGHNA and CDR2 is YNFKEQ. Trimming removed 2 bases from V and 1 base from J, with 6 bases in between. The CDR3, as DNA: TGTGCCAGCAGCCAACCCAGGAGCAATCAGCCCCAGCATTTT. It yields the protein CASSQPRSNQPQHF.

This clone is a singleton in its sample. This chain uses TRBV15 with TRBJ1-3; TRBD1 is a possible D gene (6 bases). The ends were cut back, 5 bases at V and 4 bases at J, with 15 bases in the middle. The germline V gene has CDR1 LNHNV and CDR2 YYDKDF (reference sequence). This CDR3 contains 15 residues. The CDR3 DNA follows: TGTGCCACCAGCCGCGGACAGTTTTGCGGAAACACCATATATTTT. It codes for CATSRGQFCGNTIYF.

J is TRBJ2-5 and V is TRBV29-1; D is possibly TRBD2 (6 bases). CDR3 length: 12 amino acids. V was cut by 4 bases and J by 5 bases, with 11 bases left in between. Germline V lookup: CDR1 SQVTM, CDR2 ANQGSEA. CDR3 nucleotide sequence: TGCAGCGTTGGTGGGGGGTGGGAGACCCAGTACTTC. It codes for CSVGGGWETQYF.

The J gene is TRBJ2-7, the V gene TRBV5-8; TRBD1 is a possible D gene (5 bases). V lost 4 bases and J 1 base, leaving 18 bases between the germline ends. Germline CDR1 and CDR2: SGHTS and YDEGEE. The CDR3 sequence is 16 residues long. The CDR3 spells CASSLSGRISSYEQYF. The CDR3 nucleotides read TGTGCCAGCAGCCTCTCAGGGCGGATCTCATCCTACGAGCAGTACTTC.

This clone has only one observation. The rearrangement uses TRBV3-1 (or the pseudogene TRBV3-2) and TRBJ2-3; 12 bases agree with TRBD2. V was clipped by 4 bases and J by 3 bases; unmatched bases: 2. This CDR3 is built from 15 residues. Germline CDR1 and CDR2: LGHDT and YNNKEL (reference sequence). CDR3 region: CASSRTSGTTDTQYF. The CDR3 region has the DNA TGTGCCAGCAGCCGGACTAGCGGGACTACAGATACGCAGTATTTT.

The rearrangement uses TRBV7-8 and TRBJ1-1, with 9 positions matching TRBD1. V lost 5 bases and J lost 11; bases outside the gene matches: 18. CDR1 SGHVS and CDR2 FQNEAQ come from the germline V gene. The CDR3 loop spans 16 amino acids. As DNA, the CDR3 is TGTGCCAGCAGCCGCTACAGGGGGCTGAATATGAAGAACGCTTTCTTT. Translation gives CASSRYRGLNMKNAFF.

J is TRBJ2-1 and V is TRBV19; 8 nucleotides align to TRBD2. Per germline, CDR1 LNHDA and CDR2 SQIVND (reference sequence). The CDR3 is 14 residues long. J gave up 5 bases and V 7 bases, and 7 bases lay outside the gene matches. The CDR3 reads CASKVSGADNEQFF. In DNA, the CDR3 is TGTGCCAGTAAGGTTAGCGGGGCTGACAATGAGCAGTTCTTC.

The J gene is TRBJ2-7, the V gene TRBV18; 7 nucleotides align to TRBD1. Trimming at V came to 2 bases and at J to 5 bases, leaving 0 bases not matched to a gene. CDR3 length: 12 amino acids. Looked up from germline, CDR1 is KGHSH and CDR2 is LQKENI. The CDR3 here is CASSPDRDEQYF. CDR3 nucleotides: TGTGCCAGCTCACCAGACAGGGACGAGCAGTACTTC.